Only a few counts were recorded for the clone carrying this T cell receptor beta chain. Its antigen is currently unknown. Only in-frame clones appear in the TCRdb table, and some are missing; sequencing was by immunoSEQ multiplex PCR. Counted here are about 70,000 clones, around 84% occurring once; the ten biggest clones make up 4% to 6%. Per germline, CDR1 SGHRS and CDR2 YFSETQ. This CDR3 has 16 amino acids. The V gene end was trimmed by 4 bases and the J gene end by 1 base; junction bases not matched to a gene: 8. The source of the sample is a study of PD-L1 blockade in urothelial cancer. For the study at large: Patients had been given 0 to 3 earlier chemotherapy regimens. General study findings and limits: Durable-benefit cases showed more tumor-associated blood clone expansion at 3 weeks.

The sequences come from PBMCs, collected around atezolizumab (anti-PD-L1) treatment. The chain is built from TRBV5-1 and TRBJ2-5; the match to TRBD2 covers 9 bases. This clonotype was obtained from a man between 65 and 85 years old with urothelial cancer. The CDR3 sequence: CASSVGSSGAQETQYF. CDR3 coding DNA: TGCGCCAGCAGCGTTGGTTCTAGCGGGGCCCAAGAGACCCAGTACTTC.